These 19 T cell receptor beta chains came from one sample sequenced in a study of post-analysis software for immune sequencing data. These receptors are not linked to any known antigen. Broader study findings: Compared with controls, patients had more of 4 or 5 TRBV segments, including TRBV5-6, TRBV5-1 and TRBV20-1.

TCR beta cDNA libraries included unique molecular identifiers. In TCRdb, the PCR reads were re-called with MiXCR into one record per CDR3 protein. The sample includes more than 350,000 distinct CDR3 sequences, 35% to 45% seen only once; the top ten take approximately 7.1%. Source material: blood. All receptors derive from a girl aged 2-10 years with multiple sclerosis.

This clonotype occurred a few times. The chain links TRBV6-5 to TRBJ1-2, with TRBD1 matching over 8 bases. The V and J ends lost 6 bases and 4 bases, in that order; junction bases with no gene match: 10. The CDR3 consists of 15 residues. Germline V CDR1 and CDR2: MNHEY, SVGAGI. The CDR3 loop reads CASRQTGTGPYGYTF. CDR3 coding DNA: TGTGCCAGCAGACAGACCGGGACAGGCCCCTATGGCTACACCTTC.

This clonotype was picked up a small number of times. V and J are TRBV3-1 and TRBJ2-7, with D perhaps TRBD2 (5 bases). Per the germline V gene, CDR1 is LGHDT and CDR2 is YNNKEL (reference sequence). Trimming removed 0 bases at V and 0 bases at J, with 9 bases between. The CDR3 runs 15 residues. CDR3 sequence: CASSQEVGSSYEQYF. Here the CDR3 DNA reads TGTGCCAGCAGCCAAGAAGTTGGGAGCTCCTACGAGCAGTACTTC.

This clonotype has just one count. The chain combines TRBV29-1 with TRBJ2-1; tentative D call: TRBD2 (5 bases). This CDR3 region has 15 residues. Germline V gene sequence: CDR1 SQVTM, CDR2 ANQGSEA. The V gene lost 2 bases and the J gene lost 6 bases, with 17 bases spanning the gap. The CDR3, as DNA: TGCAGCGTTGAAAAACGGACCCAAGAGGGCAATGAGCAGTTCTTC. This gives the protein CSVEKRTQEGNEQFF.

This clonotype was observed a single time. This chain joins TRBV5-5 and TRBJ2-5; 9 bases match TRBD1. The germline gives CDR1 SGHKS, CDR2 YYEKEE (reference sequence). There are 14 residues in the CDR3. V trimming: 3 bases; J trimming: 11 bases; junction bases outside the gene matches: 11. The CDR3 spells CASSSGQGTYKQYF. The CDR3 DNA follows: TGTGCCAGCAGCTCGGGACAGGGCACCTACAAGCAGTACTTC.

The chain combines TRBV5-1 with TRBJ1-2, with a possible D match to TRBD1 (5 bases). Germline lookup yields CDR1 SGHRS and CDR2 YFSETQ. The CDR3 loop spans 18 amino acids. V lost 0 bases, J lost 5 bases, and 23 bases lay in between. DNA of the CDR3: TGCGCCAGCAGCTTGGTACCGCAGGGCGGTGAACGGGGATATGGCTACACCTTC. The encoded protein is CASSLVPQGGERGYGYTF. The full variable domain, with the rest looked up from reference TRBV5-1 and TRBJ1-2, is KAGVTQTPRYLIKTRGQQVTLSCSPISGHRSVSWYQQTPGQGLQFLFEYFSETQRNKGNFPGRFSGRQFSNSRSEMNVSTLELGDSALYLCASSLVPQGGERGYGYTFGSGTRLTVV.

The chain couples TRBV7-2 to TRBJ2-5; 7 nucleotides agree with TRBD2. CDR1 SGHTA and CDR2 FQGNSA come from the germline V gene. The CDR3 loop spans 15 amino acids. The ends lost 0 bases at V and 2 bases at J; junction bases unmatched: 3. The CDR3 spells CASSLAGGNQETQYF. DNA for the CDR3: TGTGCCAGCAGCTTAGCGGGGGGGAATCAAGAGACCCAGTACTTC.

This chain links TRBV7-3 with TRBJ1-2, with 9 bases lining up with TRBD1. In germline, CDR1 is SGHTA, CDR2 FQGTGA. The ends lost 5 bases at V and 4 bases at J; junction bases unmatched: 14. This CDR3 is built from 17 residues. The CDR3 sequence: CASSLTGTGPGGYGYTF. CDR3 sequence (DNA): TGTGCCAGCAGCCTCACCGGGACAGGGCCAGGAGGCTATGGCTACACCTTC.

The gene calls are TRBV25-1 and TRBJ1-2, with TRBD1 matching over 7 bases. Germline loops: CDR1 MGHDK, CDR2 SYGVNS. Trimming removed 5 bases from V and 4 bases from J; junction bases left unmatched: 7. This CDR3 is 14 amino acids long. The CDR3: CASSRDRDSYGYTF. The CDR3 DNA follows: TGTGCCAGCAGTCGTGACAGGGACTCCTATGGCTACACCTTC.

The V gene is TRBV10-3, the J gene TRBJ1-5; no clear D gene. From germline, CDR1 is ENHRY and CDR2 SYGVKD. V lost 2 bases, J lost 5 bases, and 10 bases lay in between. This CDR3 has 14 amino acids. The CDR3 reads CAISERRDDQPQHF. The CDR3 DNA follows: TGTGCCATCAGTGAGCGTCGGGATGATCAGCCCCAGCATTTT.

V is TRBV12-3 or TRBV12-4 and J is TRBJ2-5; 7 bases line up with TRBD2. Matching the DNA end better, TRBJ2-7 makes the J call doubtful. This CDR3 is 14 amino acids long. The DNA for the CDR3 is TGTGCCAGCAGTGGGGTGAGGGAGGGCTACGAGCAGTACTTC. Translating it yields CASSGVREGYEQYF.

The table lists this clonotype with a count of one. A read error may produce the germline difference seen at one junction end. The chain combines TRBV12-3 or TRBV12-4 with TRBJ1-5; D not resolved. The CDR3 is 15 amino acids. The CDR3 bases are TGTGCCGGCAGCCGGAGGGAAGAAAGGAATCAGCCCCAGCATTTT. It specifies CAGSRREERNQPQHF.

This chain connects TRBV6-5 to TRBJ2-1; D ambiguous. The CDR3 loop spans 15 amino acids. Trimming left V 2 bases short and J 4 bases short, with 12 bases between. Germline V lookup: CDR1 MNHEY, CDR2 SVGAGI. The CDR3 protein is CASSYDTSRYNEQFF. The CDR3 DNA reads TGTGCCAGCAGTTACGACACTTCAAGGTACAATGAGCAGTTCTTC.

The J gene is TRBJ1-2, the V gene TRBV7-9; the D is unclear. The CDR3 runs 13 residues. Germline values: CDR1 SEHNR, CDR2 FQNEAQ (reference sequence). Trimming took 0 bases from V and 5 from J, leaving 7 bases between them. The CDR3 region is CASSLARAYGYTF. CDR3 DNA sequence: TGTGCCAGCAGCTTAGCCAGAGCGTATGGCTACACCTTC.

This chain connects TRBV6-1 to TRBJ2-3, with 9 bases matching TRBD2. CDR1 and CDR2 from the germline V gene are MNHNS and SASEGT. The CDR3 loop spans 17 amino acids. V dropped 1 base and J dropped 2; count of bases not matched to a gene: 7. In DNA, the CDR3 is TGTGCCAGCAGTGAAGTTCCCGGGACTAGCCTCACAGATACGCAGTATTTT. Translating gives CASSEVPGTSLTDTQYF.

This chain links TRBV5-1 with TRBJ2-7; 7 nucleotides match TRBD2. The CDR3 is made up of 15 amino acids. V shed 4 bases and J 3 bases; nucleotides not matched to a gene: 10. The germline gives CDR1 SGHRS, CDR2 YFSETQ. The CDR3 DNA follows: TGCGCCAGCAGCGCCGCCGCGGGGGTCCTCTACGAGCAGTACTTC. This translates into CASSAAAGVLYEQYF.

The CDR3 DNA is TGCAGCGCGACAGGGTCGAACCAAGAGACCCAGTACTTC. Translated, it gives CSATGSNQETQYF. The chain uses TRBV20-1 and TRBJ2-5; the match to TRBD1 covers 7 bases. CDR1 and CDR2 from the germline V gene are DFQATT and SNEGSKA (reference sequence). This CDR3 has 13 residues.

Of note for this clonotype: A junction end diverges from the germline sequence, so it may reflect a read error. The V and J genes are TRBV3-1 and TRBJ2-7; TRBD1 or TRBD2 may be the D gene (5 bases each). The CDR3 length is 13 residues. Germline CDR1 is LGHDT and CDR2 is YNNKEL (reference sequence). CDR3 in amino acids: CAGSQDLWGRQYF. The CDR3, as DNA: TGTGCCGGCAGCCAAGATCTATGGGGACGGCAGTACTTC.

J is TRBJ2-3 and V is TRBV11-2, with D maybe TRBD2 (6 bases). The CDR3 consists of 18 residues. V was pared by 2 bases and J by 2 bases, with 20 bases between. Germline V gene sequence: CDR1 SGHAT, CDR2 FQNNGV. The DNA for the CDR3 is TGTGCCAGCAGCTTATTGGGAGGCTTCTCTTCCTCCACAGATACGCAGTATTTT. Its translation: CASSLLGGFSSSTDTQYF.

The rearrangement joins TRBV12-3 or TRBV12-4 to TRBJ2-7; TRBD2 agrees at 12 bases. V lost 5 bases, J lost 6 bases, and 11 bases stayed unmatched. CDR3 length: 16 residues. In DNA, the CDR3 is TGTGCCAGCAGTACACGATCGACTAGCGGGAGATCCGAGCAGTACTTC. Translation: CASSTRSTSGRSEQYF.